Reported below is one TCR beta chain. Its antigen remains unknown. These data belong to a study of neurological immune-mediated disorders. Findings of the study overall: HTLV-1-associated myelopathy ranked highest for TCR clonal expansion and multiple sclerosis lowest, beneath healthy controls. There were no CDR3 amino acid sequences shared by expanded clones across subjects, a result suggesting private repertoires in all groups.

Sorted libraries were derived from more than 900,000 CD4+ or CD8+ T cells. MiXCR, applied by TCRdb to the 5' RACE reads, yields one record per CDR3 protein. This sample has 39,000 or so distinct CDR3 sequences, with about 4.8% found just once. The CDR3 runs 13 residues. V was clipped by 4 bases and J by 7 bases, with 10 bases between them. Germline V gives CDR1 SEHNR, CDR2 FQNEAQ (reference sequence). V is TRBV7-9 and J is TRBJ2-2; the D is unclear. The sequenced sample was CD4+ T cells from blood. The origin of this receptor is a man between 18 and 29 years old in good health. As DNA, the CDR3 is TGTGCCAGCAGCTCACTAAGAGACGGGGAGCTGTTTTTT. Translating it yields CASSSLRDGELFF.